Shown below are 27 T cell receptor beta chains from a single sample sequenced in a study of T-cell reconstitution after alpha-beta-depleted transplantation in children. For TCRbeta, the library was prepared with unique molecular identifiers. TCRdb processed the PCR reads anew with MiXCR; each CDR3 protein has one entry. The table lists under 300,000 distinct CDR3 sequences, over 9.5% of them singletons. Material: PBMCs from the stem cell graft donor, obtained from the stem cell graft. The source of these receptors is a human donor who donated a stem cell graft to a child with SCID.

In its sample, this clonotype was seen a few times. The rearrangement links TRBV7-2 to TRBJ2-3; TRBD2 might be the D (5 bases). The germline V and J ends were trimmed by 5 bases and 2 bases, with 11 bases remaining between them. The CDR3 extends over 14 amino acids. Germline V gene sequence: CDR1 SGHTA, CDR2 FQGNSA. CDR3 sequence: CASSTGLYTDTQYF. CDR3 in DNA: TGTGCCAGCAGCACCGGACTTTACACAGATACGCAGTATTTT.

This chain joins TRBV7-2 and TRBJ2-2; 9 positions match TRBD1. Per germline, CDR1 SGHTA and CDR2 FQGNSA. The CDR3 loop spans 15 amino acids. Trimming at V came to 1 base and at J to 5 bases, leaving 2 bases not matched to a gene. The CDR3 DNA sequence: TGTGCCAGCAGCTTAGACAGGGGGCTTACCGGGGAGCTGTTTTTT. Its translation is CASSLDRGLTGELFF.

This clonotype came up many times. V and J are TRBV5-1 and TRBJ2-3; D is perhaps TRBD1 (6 bases). CDR1 is SGHRS, CDR2 YFSETQ, per germline. The CDR3 spans 13 residues. Trimming removed 1 base from V and 5 bases from J, with 8 bases in between. The CDR3 nucleotides are TGCGCCAGCAGCTTGTCAGGGGAAGATACGCAGTATTTT. As protein: CASSLSGEDTQYF.

The chain employs TRBV12-3 or TRBV12-4 and TRBJ1-5; a weak D match, TRBD1 (5 bases). This CDR3 spans 14 amino acids. Trimming stripped 7 bases from V and 4 bases from J, with 14 bases between. The CDR3 protein is CASTPSGANQPQHF. The CDR3 DNA reads as TGTGCCAGCACCCCCAGTGGGGCTAATCAGCCCCAGCATTTT.

This clonotype was seen many times. The chain carries TRBV9 and TRBJ2-2; D is unresolved. Trimming stripped 4 bases from V and 2 bases from J, with 15 bases between. Germline V gene lookup returns CDR1 SGDLS and CDR2 YYNGEE. CDR3 length equals 16 residues. In DNA, the CDR3 is TGTGCCAGCAGCCCCCCCGGTTTGTATAACACCGGGGAGCTGTTTTTT. Its translation: CASSPPGLYNTGELFF.

This clonotype was detected ten times or more. The genes are TRBV20-1 and TRBJ2-7; 7 bases align to TRBD1. V was pared by 2 bases and J by 5 bases, with 3 bases of the junction left unmatched. The CDR3 runs to 12 residues. The germline gives CDR1 DFQATT, CDR2 SNEGSKA (reference sequence). CDR3 coding DNA: TGCAGTGCTAGACCCGACAGGGACGAGCAGTACTTC. This translates into CSARPDRDEQYF.

This clonotype showed up just a few times. The genes are TRBV2 and TRBJ2-1; D perhaps matches TRBD1 (5 bases). This CDR3 is 12 amino acids long. Germline loops: CDR1 SNHLY, CDR2 FYNNEI. V was trimmed by 1 base and J by 12 bases, leaving 10 bases between them. In DNA, the CDR3 is TGTGCCAGCAGTGAAGAAGACAGTTTGCAGTTCTTC. Translation gives CASSEEDSLQFF.

This clonotype has only a few counts. V and J are TRBV5-1 and TRBJ2-3; TRBD1 matches at 9 bases. With 4 bases clipped from V and 6 bases from J, the junction kept 6 bases outside the gene matches. Per germline, CDR1 SGHRS and CDR2 YFSETQ. The CDR3 is made up of 14 amino acids. The CDR3 bases are TGCGCCAGCAGCCGGGACAGGGTCGACGATACGCAGTATTTT. This gives the protein CASSRDRVDDTQYF.

About this clonotype itself: This sequence may be a read error, since a much larger clone differs from it by one base. V usage is TRBV12-3 or TRBV12-4 and J usage is TRBJ2-3; 11 bases are a match to TRBD2. The CDR3 length is 16 residues. This chain's CDR3 is CASSQRLAGWSDTQSF. DNA for the CDR3: TGTGCCAGCAGCCAACGACTAGCGGGGTGGTCAGATACGCAGTCTTTT.

This clonotype occurred many times. V usage is TRBV10-3 and J usage is TRBJ2-5; D gene unclear. Trimming took 2 bases from V and 0 from J, leaving 7 bases between them. CDR3 length equals 14 residues. Looked up from germline, CDR1 is ENHRY and CDR2 is SYGVKD. The CDR3 loop is CAISEGSYQETQYF. CDR3 sequence (DNA): TGTGCCATCAGTGAGGGCAGCTACCAAGAGACCCAGTACTTC.

This clonotype was seen many times. The chain carries TRBV7-9 and TRBJ2-4, with 10 nucleotides matching TRBD1. The V gene end was trimmed by 2 bases and the J gene end by 7 bases; junction bases not matched to a gene: 2. The CDR3 sequence is 14 residues long. CDR1 SEHNR and CDR2 FQNEAQ come from the germline V gene (reference sequence). The CDR3 sequence is CASSLPDRGNIQYF. CDR3 sequence (DNA): TGTGCCAGCAGCTTACCGGACAGGGGGAACATTCAGTACTTC.

Many counts were recorded for this clonotype. The V and J genes are TRBV7-2 and TRBJ2-5; D perhaps matches TRBD2 (5 bases). This CDR3 is built from 16 residues. V lost 1 base and J 5 bases, leaving 17 bases between the germline ends. Germline V gene data show CDR1 as SGHTA and CDR2 as FQGNSA. CDR3 sequence: CASSLVREIVRETQYF. The CDR3 nucleotides are TGTGCCAGCAGCTTAGTAAGGGAGATTGTACGGGAGACCCAGTACTTC.

The genes are TRBV5-5 and TRBJ2-1; 11 bases are a match to TRBD2. There are 15 residues in the CDR3. Per the germline V gene, CDR1 is SGHKS and CDR2 is YYEKEE (reference sequence). Trimming took 0 bases from V and 8 from J; bases not matched to a gene: 4. CDR3 region: CASSLVTSGGDEQFF. DNA for the CDR3: TGTGCCAGCAGCTTGGTAACTAGCGGGGGTGATGAGCAGTTCTTC.

This clonotype showed up many times. The chain joins TRBV6-4 to TRBJ2-3; 10 positions match TRBD2. The germline V gene encodes CDR1 MRHNA and CDR2 SNTAGT. Trimming at V came to 2 bases and at J to 4 bases, leaving 3 bases not matched to a gene. This CDR3 has 15 residues. The CDR3 loop reads CASSDSGGAADTQYF. CDR3 in DNA: TGTGCCAGCAGTGACAGCGGGGGGGCCGCAGATACGCAGTATTTT.

This clonotype was recorded many times. The chain recombines TRBV6-5 with TRBJ2-5, with D perhaps TRBD2 (5 bases). V lost 4 bases and J lost 7, with 22 bases in between. Germline V gene data show CDR1 as MNHEY and CDR2 as SVGAGI. This CDR3 has 16 residues. Written as DNA, the CDR3 is TGTGCCAGCAGTTCAACCGACACACTAGGCCCAGGGACCCAGTACTTC. Its translation: CASSSTDTLGPGTQYF.

This clonotype was detected many times. The gene calls are TRBV3-1 and TRBJ2-7; no clear D gene. Trimming shortened V by 4 bases and J by 1 base, and 14 bases separated the two germline ends. The germline gives CDR1 LGHDT, CDR2 YNNKEL (reference sequence). This CDR3 contains 15 residues. The CDR3 sequence: CASSPHWSRSYEQYF. The CDR3 DNA sequence: TGTGCCAGCAGCCCACATTGGTCGCGATCCTACGAGCAGTACTTC.

This clonotype showed up many times. V is TRBV20-1 and J is TRBJ1-1; D call uncertain. Germline CDR1 DFQATT, CDR2 SNEGSKA (reference sequence). CDR3 length equals 13 residues. V was cut by 4 bases and J by 1 base, with 10 bases left in between. The CDR3 loop is CSATGITNTEAFF. The CDR3 DNA sequence: TGCAGTGCTACGGGGATTACGAACACTGAAGCTTTCTTT.

This clonotype showed up many times. The CDR3 here is CASSLLLGVDSPLHF. CDR3 DNA sequence: TGTGCCAGCAGCTTACTTCTAGGGGTTGACTCACCCCTCCACTTT. The chain couples TRBV5-5 to TRBJ1-6; a possible D gene is TRBD1 (5 bases). The germline CDR1 and CDR2 sequences are SGHKS and YYEKEE (reference sequence). V dropped 2 bases and J dropped 10 bases, with 16 bases sitting between them. The CDR3 consists of 15 residues.

This clonotype was recorded at least ten times. The rearrangement links TRBV5-1 to TRBJ1-1; maybe TRBD1 (5 bases). V gave up 1 base and J gave up 3 bases, with 16 bases separating them. CDR1 SGHRS and CDR2 YFSETQ come from the germline V gene. CDR3 length: 16 amino acids. CDR3 DNA: TGCGCCAGCAGCTTGCAGGGTATGAGGTCTGACACTGAAGCTTTCTTT. Translating gives CASSLQGMRSDTEAFF. The variable domain in full, completed from reference TRBV5-1 and TRBJ1-1, reads KAGVTQTPRYLIKTRGQQVTLSCSPISGHRSVSWYQQTPGQGLQFLFEYFSETQRNKGNFPGRFSGRQFSNSRSEMNVSTLELGDSALYLCASSLQGMRSDTEAFFGQGTRLTVV.

In its sample, this clonotype was seen many times. V is TRBV7-2 and J is TRBJ1-5; D not resolved. Trimming removed 4 bases at V and 2 bases at J, with 12 bases between. In germline, CDR1 is SGHTA, CDR2 FQGNSA. The CDR3 sequence is 15 residues long. CDR3 DNA sequence: TGTGCCAGCAGCTCGCTAGTAGGAGGCAATCAGCCCCAGCATTTT. Residues: CASSSLVGGNQPQHF.

The chain couples TRBV4-1 to TRBJ2-4; 13 positions match TRBD2. Trimming took 0 bases from V and 0 from J; bases not matched to a gene: 5. CDR3 size: 19 residues. CDR1 MGHRA and CDR2 YSYEKL come from the germline V gene. The CDR3 here is CASSQEYGLAGVAKNIQYF. CDR3 DNA sequence: TGCGCCAGCAGCCAAGAATACGGACTAGCGGGGGTAGCCAAAAACATTCAGTACTTC.

This clonotype was observed at least ten times. The V call is TRBV5-1, the J call TRBJ2-5; perhaps TRBD1 as D (6 bases). This CDR3 is 16 amino acids long. Looked up from germline, CDR1 is SGHRS and CDR2 is YFSETQ. V was trimmed by 1 base and J by 5 bases, leaving 18 bases between them. The CDR3 loop is CASSLTRTGFGETQYF. In DNA, the CDR3 is TGCGCCAGCAGCTTGACACGTACAGGGTTTGGGGAGACCCAGTACTTC.

This clonotype was picked up many times. The CDR3 spells CASSLGLVMNTEAFF. In DNA, the CDR3 is TGTGCCAGCAGTTTAGGGTTAGTCATGAACACTGAAGCTTTCTTT. This chain joins TRBV12-3 or TRBV12-4 and TRBJ1-1; D is undetermined. V lost 1 base, J lost 0 bases, and 9 bases lay in between. CDR3 length: 15 amino acids.

With regard to this clonotype: This could be a read error, since a much larger clone is one nucleotide away. The J gene is TRBJ1-2, the V gene TRBV20-1; no clear D gene. Germline assignment: CDR1 DFQATT and CDR2 SNEGSKA (reference sequence). The CDR3 totals 17 residues. Here the CDR3 reads CCARDLGGGRFGYGYTF. CDR3 nucleotides: TGCTGTGCTAGAGATCTAGGAGGAGGGAGATTTGGTTATGGCTACACCTTC.

The table lists this clonotype with many counts. CDR3 bases: TGCAGCGGGGACCTTACCACAGATACGCAGTATTTT. Translated: CSGDLTTDTQYF. This rearrangement joins TRBV29-1 to TRBJ2-3, with D tentatively TRBD1 or TRBD2 (5 bases each). CDR1 and CDR2 (germline): SQVTM, ANQGSEA. Trimming shortened V by 7 bases and J by 2 bases, and 10 bases separated the two germline ends. CDR3 length: 12 amino acids.

This clonotype appeared many times. The V and J genes are TRBV4-1 and TRBJ2-2; D tentatively reads TRBD1 or TRBD2 (5 bases each). The CDR3 is made up of 16 amino acids. Per germline, CDR1 MGHRA and CDR2 YSYEKL. V gave up 1 base and J gave up 0 bases, with 9 bases separating them. CDR3 DNA: TGCGCCAGCAGCCAAGCAGCGGACACGAACACCGGGGAGCTGTTTTTT. This codes for CASSQAADTNTGELFF.

As concerns this clonotype: Given a much more abundant clone one base away, this may be a read error. The chain carries TRBV5-1 and TRBJ2-5; D remains unclear. The CDR3 has 11 amino acids. The germline V gene encodes CDR1 SGHRS and CDR2 YFSETQ. The V end was cut by 9 bases, the J end by 7 bases, with 13 bases between. The CDR3 nucleotides read TGCGCCATCTCCCTTCCGGGGACCCAGTACTTC. Protein product: CAISLPGTQYF.